The text below deals with one T cell receptor beta chain. Its antigen is currently unknown. The sample is drawn from a study of radiotherapy plus CTLA-4 blockade in lung cancer. Findings and caveats of the study: Radiotherapy with ipilimumab was followed by blood expansion of tumor-derived clones. The best predictor of response was reported to be early blood T cell clone dynamics, with interferon-beta.

With 5 bases clipped from V and 7 bases from J, the junction kept 6 bases outside the gene matches. The CDR3 runs to 15 residues. Per germline, CDR1 MDHEN and CDR2 SYDVKM. People whose metastatic non-small-cell lung cancer was chemo-refractory got focal radiation along with CTLA-4 blockade by ipilimumab. TCRdb keeps only in-frame clones here, not all; method: immunoSEQ multiplex PCR. The profile shows over 60,000 clones, 80% to 90% of them singletons. This chain connects TRBV28 to TRBJ2-2; 11 bases agree with TRBD2. The sequence was collected from a human donor with non-small cell lung cancer that progressed on radiotherapy plus ipilimumab. Sample: peripheral blood, taken from a patient treated with radiotherapy plus ipilimumab. The CDR3 sequence is CASSRSGRERGELFF. DNA for the CDR3: TGTGCCAGCAGTCGTAGCGGGAGGGAACGCGGGGAGCTGTTTTTT.